This T cell receptor beta chain was sequenced in a study of blood T cells in healthy people across ages. Isolated per sample were at least 6 million PBMCs. Total RNA extraction produced at least 5 micrograms (per sample) for the study. Then a second PCR, running about 6 to 12 cycles, was carried out with a sample-barcoded 5' primer and a J-beta primer mix. Every sample returned 2.5 million or more CDR3-containing paired-end reads. A single record per CDR3 protein comes from TCRdb applying MiXCR to the 5' RACE reads. The table lists more than 550,000 distinct CDR3 sequences, approximately 22% of them singletons, with around 22% in the top ten. Study-wide findings and caveats: Investigators treated diversity estimates from one million T cells as underestimates.

This clonotype was recorded a few times. Its antigen is currently unknown. The CDR3 consists of 14 residues. The germline V and J ends were trimmed by 0 bases and 3 bases, with 8 bases remaining between them. Germline V lookup: CDR1 SGHDN, CDR2 FVKESK. Sequencing was performed on blood. This clonotype was obtained from a man in his sixties or seventies in good health. The rearrangement links TRBV14 to TRBJ1-2; the D is unclear. The CDR3 region is CASSQDSPHYGYTF. In nucleotides, the CDR3 is TGTGCCAGCAGCCAAGACAGCCCGCACTATGGCTACACCTTC.